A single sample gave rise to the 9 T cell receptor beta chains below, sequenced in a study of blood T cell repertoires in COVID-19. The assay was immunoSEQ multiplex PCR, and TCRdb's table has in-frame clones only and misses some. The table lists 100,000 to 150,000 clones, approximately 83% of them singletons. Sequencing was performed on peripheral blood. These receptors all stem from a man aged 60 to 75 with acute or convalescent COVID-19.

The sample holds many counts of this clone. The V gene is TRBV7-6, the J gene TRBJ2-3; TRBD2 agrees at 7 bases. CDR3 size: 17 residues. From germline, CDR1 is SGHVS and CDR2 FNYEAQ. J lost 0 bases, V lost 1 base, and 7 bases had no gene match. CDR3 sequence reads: CASSLEGLSDSTDTQYF. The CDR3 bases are TGTGCCAGCAGCTTAGAGGGACTAAGCGATAGCACAGATACGCAGTATTTT.

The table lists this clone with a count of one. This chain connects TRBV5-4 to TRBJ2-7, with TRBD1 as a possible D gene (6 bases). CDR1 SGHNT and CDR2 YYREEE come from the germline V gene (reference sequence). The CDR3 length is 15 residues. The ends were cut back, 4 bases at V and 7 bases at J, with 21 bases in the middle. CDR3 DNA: TGTGCCAGCAGCACACGCGGTTGGGGGCCCGGGGAGCAGTACTTC. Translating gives CASSTRGWGPGEQYF.

CDR3 in DNA: TGTGCCAGCTCCGCAGGGATCAACAATGAGCAGTTCTTC. Translating gives CASSAGINNEQFF. The genes are TRBV18 and TRBJ2-1, with TRBD1 as a possible D gene (5 bases). The germline V gene has CDR1 KGHSH and CDR2 LQKENI. The length of the CDR3 is 13 residues. V gave up 6 bases and J gave up 5 bases, with 11 bases separating them.

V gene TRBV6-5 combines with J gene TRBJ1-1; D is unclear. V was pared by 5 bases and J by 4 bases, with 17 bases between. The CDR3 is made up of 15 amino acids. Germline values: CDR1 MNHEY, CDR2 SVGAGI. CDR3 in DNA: TGTGCCAGCAGTCGCGCCTCGCGGCTGGGCACTGAAGCTTTCTTT. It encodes CASSRASRLGTEAFF.

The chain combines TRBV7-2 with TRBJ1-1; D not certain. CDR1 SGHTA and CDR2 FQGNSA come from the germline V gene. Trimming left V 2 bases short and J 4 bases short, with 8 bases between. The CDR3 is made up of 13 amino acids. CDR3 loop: CASSLFRGTEAFF. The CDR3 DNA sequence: TGTGCCAGCAGCTTATTTCGGGGCACTGAAGCTTTCTTT.

CDR3 nucleotides: TGTGCCAGCTCACCATCGGGGGGCCACGAGCAGTACTTC. Protein: CASSPSGGHEQYF. This sequence joins TRBV18 and TRBJ2-7; TRBD2 might be the D (7 bases). The germline gives CDR1 KGHSH, CDR2 LQKENI. Trimming pared 2 bases from V and 5 bases from J, leaving 10 bases between. The CDR3 sequence is 13 residues long.

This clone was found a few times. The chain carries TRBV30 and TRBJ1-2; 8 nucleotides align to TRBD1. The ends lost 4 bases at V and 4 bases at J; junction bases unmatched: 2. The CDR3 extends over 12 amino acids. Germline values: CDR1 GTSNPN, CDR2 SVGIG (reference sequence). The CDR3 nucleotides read TGTGCCTGGACCCAGGGGGCCTATGGCTACACCTTC. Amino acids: CAWTQGAYGYTF.

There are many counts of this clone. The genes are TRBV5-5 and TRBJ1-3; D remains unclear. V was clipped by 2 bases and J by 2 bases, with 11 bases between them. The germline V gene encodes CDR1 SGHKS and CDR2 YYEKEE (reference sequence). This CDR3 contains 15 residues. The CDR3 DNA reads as TGTGCCAGCAGCTTTTCGGGGATCCCTGGAAACACCATATATTTT. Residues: CASSFSGIPGNTIYF.

CDR3 in amino acids: CASSIGTVNEKLFF. CDR3 DNA: TGTGCCAGTAGTATCGGGACAGTTAATGAAAAACTGTTTTTT. The chain uses TRBV19 and TRBJ1-4; the match to TRBD1 covers 7 bases. Germline-derived CDR1 and CDR2 are LNHDA and SQIVND (reference sequence). The length of the CDR3 is 14 residues. Trimming cost V 3 bases and J 4 bases; bases outside gene matches: 2.